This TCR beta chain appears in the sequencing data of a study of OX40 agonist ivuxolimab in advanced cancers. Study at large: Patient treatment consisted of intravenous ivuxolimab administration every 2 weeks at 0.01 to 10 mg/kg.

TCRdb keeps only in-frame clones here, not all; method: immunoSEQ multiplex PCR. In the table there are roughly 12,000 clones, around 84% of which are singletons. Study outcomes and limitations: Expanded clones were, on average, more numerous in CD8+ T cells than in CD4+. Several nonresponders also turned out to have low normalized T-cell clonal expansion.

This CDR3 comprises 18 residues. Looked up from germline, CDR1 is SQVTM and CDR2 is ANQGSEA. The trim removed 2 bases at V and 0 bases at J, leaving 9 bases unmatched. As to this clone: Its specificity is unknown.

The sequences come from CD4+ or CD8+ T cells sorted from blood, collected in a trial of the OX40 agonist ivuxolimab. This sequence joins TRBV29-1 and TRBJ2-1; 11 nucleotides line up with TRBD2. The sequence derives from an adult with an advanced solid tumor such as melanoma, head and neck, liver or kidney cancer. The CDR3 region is CSVELRLAGGSSYNEQFF. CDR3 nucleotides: TGCAGCGTTGAACTAAGGCTAGCGGGAGGAAGCTCCTACAATGAGCAGTTCTTC.